The next 23 T cell receptor beta chains were all read from a single sample in a study of beta chain features in type 1 diabetes. Expressed TCRB transcripts were sequenced, since all the RNA that had been isolated was reverse transcribed. Sequenced by immunoSEQ multiplex PCR; TCRdb stores in-frame clones only, minus some. The sample lists roughly 610,000 clones; roughly 15% were seen once. Source material: naive CD4+ T cells from blood. The receptors were gathered from a man aged 18 to 30 in good health.

This chain joins TRBV9 and TRBJ2-5; TRBD2 matches 15 bases. With V trimmed by 3 bases and J by 3 bases, 0 bases remained unmatched. The CDR3 contains 15 residues. Germline V gene sequence: CDR1 SGDLS, CDR2 YYNGEE. The DNA for the CDR3 is TGTGCCAGCAGCGGGACTAGCGGGGGGGAAGAGACCCAGTACTTC. This codes for CASSGTSGGEETQYF.

Only a few counts were recorded for this clone. V is TRBV19 and J is TRBJ1-5, with TRBD1 matching 8 bases. After removal of 4 bases from V and 4 bases from J, the junction contained 3 bases not matched to a gene. Germline assignment: CDR1 LNHDA and CDR2 SQIVND (reference sequence). The CDR3 sequence is 14 residues long. The DNA of the CDR3 is TGTGCCAGTAGTACACAGGGGGGGAATCAGCCCCAGCATTTT. Protein product: CASSTQGGNQPQHF.

This clone was counted a few times. The chain employs TRBV4-3 and TRBJ2-1; 9 bases are shared with TRBD2. Germline CDR1 and CDR2: LGHNA and YSLEER. J gave up 8 bases and V 1 base, and 9 bases lay outside the gene matches. This CDR3 is 16 amino acids long. The CDR3 protein is CASSQVRIAGVYEQFF. CDR3 bases: TGCGCCAGCAGCCAAGTACGAATAGCGGGAGTCTATGAGCAGTTCTTC.

The chain combines TRBV21-1 with TRBJ2-7; whether TRBD1, the table's D call, matches the DNA was not checked. TRBV21-1 is given as a pseudogene. The CDR3 runs 18 residues. CDR3 sequence: CASSKGGTGGRGTYEQYF. The CDR3 DNA follows: TGTGCCAGCAGCAAAGGTGGGACAGGGGGCAGAGGGACCTACGAGCAGTACTTC.

This clone was detected a few times. This chain connects TRBV29-1 to TRBJ2-1; possible D gene TRBD2, 5 bases. The CDR3 runs to 10 residues. V lost 7 bases and J 8 bases, leaving 9 bases between the germline ends. Germline CDR1 reads SQVTM; CDR2 reads ANQGSEA. CDR3 coding DNA: TGCAGCGCAAGGAGGCATGAGCAGTTCTTC. Encoded protein: CSARRHEQFF.

This clone was detected only a few times. This chain links TRBV7-2 with TRBJ2-2, with D tentatively TRBD1 (6 bases). The V end lost 1 base, the J end lost 11 bases, and 17 bases lay between the germline ends. Germline CDR1 SGHTA, CDR2 FQGNSA. There are 15 residues in the CDR3. Here the CDR3 reads CASSLVVGGKGELFF. For the CDR3, the DNA is TGTGCCAGCAGCTTAGTGGTAGGGGGAAAAGGAGAGCTGTTTTTT.

V is TRBV13 and J is TRBJ2-2; D is ambiguous. The CDR3 runs to 13 residues. Trimming pared 3 bases from V and 7 bases from J, leaving 9 bases between. CDR1 and CDR2 from the germline V gene are PRHDT and FYEKMQ (reference sequence). The CDR3 loop reads CASSLQGNGELFF. For the CDR3, the DNA is TGTGCCAGCAGCTTGCAAGGGAACGGGGAGCTGTTTTTT.

This clone showed up just a few times. V gene TRBV6-4 combines with J gene TRBJ1-1; D remains unclear. V was shortened by 6 bases and J by 2 bases, with 13 bases between the two germline ends. This CDR3 is built from 14 residues. Germline CDR1 MRHNA, CDR2 SNTAGT. CDR3 loop: CASSLEWGNTEAFF. CDR3 bases: TGTGCCAGCAGCCTTGAATGGGGTAACACTGAAGCTTTCTTT.

This clone was seen more than once but under ten times. The J gene is TRBJ1-1, the V gene TRBV6-5, with TRBD1 matching 9 bases. With V trimmed by 2 bases and J by 1 base, 2 bases remained unmatched. Germline CDR1 MNHEY, CDR2 SVGAGI. The CDR3 has 15 amino acids. The CDR3 DNA is TGTGCCAGCAGTTACAGGGGACAGGGGAACACTGAAGCTTTCTTT. Residues: CASSYRGQGNTEAFF.

The V gene is TRBV5-6, the J gene TRBJ1-3; D is unresolved. Germline CDR1 is SGHDT and CDR2 is YYEEEE. With 2 bases removed from V and 0 bases from J, the gap between germline ends came to 9 bases. This CDR3 comprises 15 residues. CDR3 residues: CASSLNGLSGNTIYF. The DNA of the CDR3 is TGTGCCAGCAGCTTAAACGGGCTCTCTGGAAACACCATATATTTT. Full variable domain (missing parts from reference TRBV5-6 and TRBJ1-3): DAGVTQSPTHLIKTRGQQVTLRCSPKSGHDTVSWYQQALGQGPQFIFQYYEEEERQRGNFPDRFSGHQFPNYSSELNVNALLLGDSALYLCASSLNGLSGNTIYFGEGSWLTVV.

Only a few counts were recorded for this clone. The DNA of the CDR3 is TGTGCCAGTAGCATTCCGTCAGATACGCAGTATTTT. Translation: CASSIPSDTQYF. The rearrangement uses TRBV19 and TRBJ2-3; D ambiguous. The CDR3 has 12 amino acids. Germline CDR1 LNHDA, CDR2 SQIVND (reference sequence). The V end was cut by 6 bases, the J end by 4 bases, with 8 bases between.

The genes are TRBV7-2 and TRBJ2-4; D gene ambiguous. Trimming removed 6 bases at V and 6 bases at J, with 15 bases between. The CDR3 loop spans 14 amino acids. The germline CDR1 and CDR2 sequences are SGHTA and FQGNSA. The CDR3 loop reads CASSTTGARNIQYF. The CDR3 DNA reads as TGTGCCAGCAGTACTACCGGAGCAAGAAACATTCAGTACTTC.

This rearrangement joins TRBV5-1 to TRBJ1-2; 10 positions match TRBD1. The CDR3 totals 16 residues. V shed 4 bases, J shed 0 bases, and the junction held 6 bases outside the gene matches. CDR1 is SGHRS and CDR2 is YFSETQ in the germline V gene. CDR3 sequence: CASSIGTGAPNYGYTF. The CDR3 DNA sequence: TGCGCCAGCAGCATCGGGACAGGGGCTCCTAACTATGGCTACACCTTC.

The V and J genes are TRBV2 and TRBJ2-3, with 11 nucleotides matching TRBD2. The CDR3 length is 15 residues. Trimming removed 6 bases from V and 5 bases from J; junction bases left unmatched: 7. Germline V gene sequence: CDR1 SNHLY, CDR2 FYNNEI. CDR3 loop: CASRPTSGGEDTQYF. The CDR3, as DNA: TGTGCCAGCAGACCCACTAGCGGGGGAGAAGATACGCAGTATTTT.

The rearrangement joins TRBV11-2 to TRBJ2-7; 7 nucleotides line up with TRBD1. There are 16 residues in the CDR3. CDR1 is SGHAT and CDR2 is FQNNGV in the germline V gene. Unmatched junction bases numbered 13, after V lost 6 bases and J lost 2 bases. The CDR3 nucleotides are TGTGCCAGCAGATCTCCGGGACAGTCGTATCCCTACGAGCAGTACTTC. This encodes CASRSPGQSYPYEQYF.

CDR3 sequence: CASSIPRDSFYEQYF. The CDR3 DNA reads TGTGCCAGCAGCATCCCGCGGGACAGCTTCTACGAGCAGTACTTC. V is TRBV21-1 and J is TRBJ2-7; TRBD1 is the table's D call and was not checked against the DNA. TRBV21-1 is an annotated pseudogene. The CDR3 contains 15 residues.

The chain links TRBV4-3 to TRBJ1-4; D is unclear. With 3 bases removed from V and 4 bases from J, the gap between germline ends came to 6 bases. Germline V gene data show CDR1 as LGHNA and CDR2 as YSLEER. The CDR3 is 13 residues long. CDR3 protein: CASSQGYNEKLFF. In DNA form, the CDR3 reads TGCGCCAGCAGCCAGGGATATAATGAAAAACTGTTTTTT.

This clone has only a few counts. This CDR3 reads CASSRAEYTEAFF. The CDR3 bases are TGTGCCAGCAGCAGGGCAGAGTACACTGAAGCTTTCTTT. V is TRBV6-4 and J is TRBJ1-1; D is possibly TRBD1 (5 bases). Trimming left V 6 bases short and J 3 bases short, with 11 bases between. The CDR3 runs to 13 residues. CDR1 is MRHNA and CDR2 is SNTAGT in the germline V gene.

This clone was seen a few times. V gene TRBV28 combines with J gene TRBJ2-7, with D possibly matching TRBD1 (6 bases). The CDR3 consists of 15 residues. Germline V gene sequence: CDR1 MDHEN, CDR2 SYDVKM. Trimming cost V 3 bases and J 3 bases, with 15 bases left between them. DNA of the CDR3: TGTGCCAGCAGTTTGTGGGGCAAAGGGGGCTACGAGCAGTACTTC. Translation: CASSLWGKGGYEQYF.

In its sample, this clone was seen a few times. This chain uses TRBV9 with TRBJ2-1; no firm D call. This CDR3 spans 13 amino acids. V gave up 2 bases and J gave up 5 bases, with 8 bases separating them. CDR1 and CDR2 from the germline V gene are SGDLS and YYNGEE. The CDR3 DNA is TGTGCCAGCAGCGTGAGTCAGCACAATGAGCAGTTCTTC. As protein: CASSVSQHNEQFF.

This rearrangement joins TRBV11-2 to TRBJ2-4; 9 positions agree with TRBD1. Germline V gives CDR1 SGHAT, CDR2 FQNNGV. CDR3 length: 18 residues. The V and J ends lost 5 bases and 2 bases, in that order; junction bases with no gene match: 13. The chain's CDR3 is CASSRLRRDREPKNIQYF. CDR3 nucleotides: TGTGCCAGCAGCCGTCTCCGCCGGGACAGGGAACCCAAAAACATTCAGTACTTC.

The chain joins TRBV9 to TRBJ2-2; D remains unclear. The length of the CDR3 is 14 residues. V lost 4 bases and J 7 bases, leaving 14 bases between the germline ends. The germline gives CDR1 SGDLS, CDR2 YYNGEE. CDR3 coding DNA: TGTGCCAGCAGCACAGCCCTCCTCAGCGGGGAGCTGTTTTTT. It translates to CASSTALLSGELFF.

V and J are TRBV6-4 and TRBJ1-5; D uncertain. The CDR3 sequence is 12 residues long. The germline gives CDR1 MRHNA, CDR2 SNTAGT. Trimming took off 10 bases at V and 5 bases at J, with 12 bases between the two ends. CDR3 sequence: CATEKEHQPQHF. CDR3 bases: TGTGCCACCGAGAAGGAGCATCAGCCCCAGCATTTT.